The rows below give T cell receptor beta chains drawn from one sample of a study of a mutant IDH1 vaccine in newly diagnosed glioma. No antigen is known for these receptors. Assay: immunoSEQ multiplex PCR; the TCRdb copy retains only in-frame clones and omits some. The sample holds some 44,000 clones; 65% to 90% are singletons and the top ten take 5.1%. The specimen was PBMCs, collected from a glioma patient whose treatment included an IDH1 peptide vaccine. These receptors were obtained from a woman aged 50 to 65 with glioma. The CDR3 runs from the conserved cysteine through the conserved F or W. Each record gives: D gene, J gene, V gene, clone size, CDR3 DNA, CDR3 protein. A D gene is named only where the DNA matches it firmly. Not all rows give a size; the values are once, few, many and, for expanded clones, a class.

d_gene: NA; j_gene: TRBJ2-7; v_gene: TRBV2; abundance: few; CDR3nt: TGTGCCAGCAGTGCGTCTACCTACGAGCAGTACTTC; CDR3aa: CASSASTYEQYF
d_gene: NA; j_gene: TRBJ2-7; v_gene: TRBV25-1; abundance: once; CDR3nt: TGTGCCAGCACGGCCGGAACATTAGAGCAGTACTTC; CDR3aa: CASTAGTLEQYF
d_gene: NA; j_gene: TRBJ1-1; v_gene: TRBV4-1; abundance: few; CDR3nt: TGCGCCAGCAGCCAAGTGGGGAACACTGAAGCTTTCTTT; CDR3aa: CASSQVGNTEAFF
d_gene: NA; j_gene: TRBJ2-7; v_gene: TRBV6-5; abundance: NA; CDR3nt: TGTGCCAGCACAATCGGGGGCGAGCAGTACTTC; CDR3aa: CASTIGGEQYF
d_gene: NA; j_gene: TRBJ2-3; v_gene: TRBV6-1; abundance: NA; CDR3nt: TGTGCCAGCCAGGTGGGACCCCCAAATACGCAGTATTTT; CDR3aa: CASQVGPPNTQYF
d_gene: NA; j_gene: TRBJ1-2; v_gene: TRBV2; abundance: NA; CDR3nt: TGTGCCAGCAGTGGCCAGGGACCGACGCTCGACGGCTACACCTTC; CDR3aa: CASSGQGPTLDGYTF
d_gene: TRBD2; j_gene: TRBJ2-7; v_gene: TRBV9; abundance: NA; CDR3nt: TGTGCCAGCAGCACGGGCGGGGGGGTCTACGAGCAGTACTTC; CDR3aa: CASSTGGGVYEQYF
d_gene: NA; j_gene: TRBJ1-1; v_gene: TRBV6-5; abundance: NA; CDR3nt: TGTGCCAGCAGTAATGGGGCCTTCACTGAAGCTTTCTTT; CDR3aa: CASSNGAFTEAFF
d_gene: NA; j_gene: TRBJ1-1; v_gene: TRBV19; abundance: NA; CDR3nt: TGTGCCAGTAGTATACTTGGGGACATCTTGAACACTGAAGCTTTCTTT; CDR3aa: CASSILGDILNTEAFF
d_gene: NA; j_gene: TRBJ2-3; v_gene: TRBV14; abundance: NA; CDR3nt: TGTGCCAGCAGCCAAGATGTAGGGGGGTTCACAGATACGCAGTATTTT; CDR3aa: CASSQDVGGFTDTQYF
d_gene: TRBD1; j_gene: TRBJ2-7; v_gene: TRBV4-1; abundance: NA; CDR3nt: TGCGCCAGCAGCCAAGATTTCGGGACAGGGGGCGAGCAGTACTTC; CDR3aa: CASSQDFGTGGEQYF
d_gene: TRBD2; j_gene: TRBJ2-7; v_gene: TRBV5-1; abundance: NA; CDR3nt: TGCGCCAGCAGCTTGGACGGGGGGACCTACGAGCAGTACTTC; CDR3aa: CASSLDGGTYEQYF
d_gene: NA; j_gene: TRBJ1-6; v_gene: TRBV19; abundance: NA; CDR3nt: TGTGCCAGTAGTATATCAGCGACGGATGCGCCCCTCCACTTT; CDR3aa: CASSISATDAPLHF
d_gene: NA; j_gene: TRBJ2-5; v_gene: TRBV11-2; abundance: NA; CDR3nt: TGTGCCAGCAGCTTAGATCTAACGGGGTATGAGACCCAGTACTTC; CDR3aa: CASSLDLTGYETQYF
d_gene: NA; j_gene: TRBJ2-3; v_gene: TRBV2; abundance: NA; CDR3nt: TGTGCCAGCAGTGAAGGTACTAGCACAGATACGCAGTATTTT; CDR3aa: CASSEGTSTDTQYF
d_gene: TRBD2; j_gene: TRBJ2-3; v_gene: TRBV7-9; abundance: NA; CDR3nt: TGTGCCAGCAGCTTAACTAGCGCCACAGATACGCAGTATTTT; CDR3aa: CASSLTSATDTQYF
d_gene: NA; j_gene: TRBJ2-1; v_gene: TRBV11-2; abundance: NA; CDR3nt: TGTGCCAGCAGCTTTTCGCCTGACGGGTACAATGAGCAGTTCTTC; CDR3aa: CASSFSPDGYNEQFF
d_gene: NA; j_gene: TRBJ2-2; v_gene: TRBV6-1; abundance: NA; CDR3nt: TGTGCCAGCTTACCCGGGAGATACACCGGGGAGCTGTTTTTT; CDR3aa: CASLPGRYTGELFF
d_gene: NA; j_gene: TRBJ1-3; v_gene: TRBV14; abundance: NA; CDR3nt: TGTGCCAGCAGCCCCCCGGGCTCTGGAAACACCATATATTTT; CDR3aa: CASSPPGSGNTIYF
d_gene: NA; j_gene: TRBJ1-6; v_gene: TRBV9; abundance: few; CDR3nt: TGTGCCAGCAGCGTAGCGGGGCGATCACCCCTCCACTTT; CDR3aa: CASSVAGRSPLHF
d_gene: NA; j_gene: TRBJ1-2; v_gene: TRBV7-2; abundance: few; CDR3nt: TGTGCCAGCAGCTATCGCCCATCCACGACAGTAAACTATGGCTACACCTTC; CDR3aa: CASSYRPSTTVNYGYTF
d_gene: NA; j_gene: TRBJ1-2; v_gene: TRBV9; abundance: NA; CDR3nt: TGTGCCAGCAGCCACAACAGGTTTTGGAACTATGGCTACACCTTC; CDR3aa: CASSHNRFWNYGYTF
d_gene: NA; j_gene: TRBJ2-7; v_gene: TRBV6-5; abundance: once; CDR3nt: TGTGCCAGCGGTCCTAGCAGCAAGCAGTACTTC; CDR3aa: CASGPSSKQYF
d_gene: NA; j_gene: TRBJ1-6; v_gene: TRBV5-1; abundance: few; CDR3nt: TGCGCCAGCAGCTTGAGCGGACAGAGAAATAATTCACCCCTCCACTTT; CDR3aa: CASSLSGQRNNSPLHF
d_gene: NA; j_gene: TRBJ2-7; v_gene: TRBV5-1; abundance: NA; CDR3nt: TGCGCCAGCAGCTTCAGACCCGGCTCAGGTTCTTTCCCCTACGAGCAGTACTTC; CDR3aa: CASSFRPGSGSFPYEQYF
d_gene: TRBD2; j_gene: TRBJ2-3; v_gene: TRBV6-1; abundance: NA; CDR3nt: TGTGCCAGCACCTCTAGGACTAGCGGGGGTGATACGCAGTATTTT; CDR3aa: CASTSRTSGGDTQYF
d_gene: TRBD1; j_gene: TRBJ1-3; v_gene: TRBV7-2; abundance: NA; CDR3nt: TGTGCCAGCAGCGAATGGGACAGGTCCGGAAACACCATATATTTT; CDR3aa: CASSEWDRSGNTIYF